This T cell receptor beta chain was retrieved from a study of immune evolution from preneoplasia to lung adenocarcinoma. Between the mid-2010s and the late 2010s, patients underwent resection in Japan or China. Points on this clone: Its antigen is not known. The sample holds other DNA sequences that translate to the same CDR3.

Study conclusions and caveats: Top clone frequencies peaked in normal lung, apparently declining through invasive adenocarcinoma. Later-stage lesions appeared to have more T cells, more diversity, less clonality.

Method: immunoSEQ multiplex PCR; TCRdb's copy keeps in-frame clones and lacks some. The profile shows about 8,000 clones, approximately 80% of them singletons. Per the germline V gene, CDR1 is SNHLY and CDR2 is FYNNEI. Trimming cost V 6 bases and J 4 bases; bases outside gene matches: 1. This CDR3 comprises 14 residues. Sequencing was carried out using FFPE adjacent normal lung tissue. The TCR originated in a person between 65 and 80 years old with lung adenocarcinoma. The chain recombines TRBV2 with TRBJ1-4, with 11 bases identical to TRBD1. The CDR3 here is CASSGTGGNEKLFF. The DNA of the CDR3 is TGTGCCAGCAGCGGGACAGGGGGTAATGAAAAACTGTTTTTT. The complete variable domain, with remaining parts taken from reference TRBV2 and TRBJ1-4, reads EPEVTQTPSHQVTQMGQEVILRCVPISNHLYFYWYRQILGQKVEFLVSFYNNEISEKSEIFDDQFSVERPDGSNFTLKIRSTKLEDSAMYFCASSGTGGNEKLFFGSGTQLSVL.